Below, one T cell receptor (beta chain) is given with its context. This sample is part of a study of blood T cell repertoires in COVID-19. Background on the study: From the United States, Italy and Spain came samples of acute and convalescent COVID-19.

This table comes from immunoSEQ multiplex PCR, and its TCRdb copy is limited to in-frame clones, with some not included. The table includes about 210,000 clones, roughly 84% detected once. This CDR3 region has 13 residues. The ends were cut back, 8 bases at V and 4 bases at J, with 14 bases in the middle. Germline lookup yields CDR1 MNHEY and CDR2 SVGAGI. This chain uses TRBV6-5 with TRBJ1-2; D remains unclear. Sequenced material: peripheral blood. The receptor was isolated from a man aged 40-49 years who had recovered from COVID-19. DNA for the CDR3: TGTGCCAGCGGGAGGATGCGGGTCTATGGCTACACCTTC. It yields the protein CASGRMRVYGYTF.